One and the same sample provided the 20 T cell receptor beta chains below, sequenced in a study of T-cell reconstitution after alpha-beta-depleted transplantation in children. The TCRbeta library incorporated unique molecular identifiers. TCRdb passed the PCR reads through MiXCR, listing each CDR3 protein once. The sample lists around 270,000 distinct CDR3 sequences; 10% were seen once. Sequenced material: PBMCs, taken before TCRalphabeta/CD19-depleted stem cell transplant. Every receptor here comes from a boy under two years old with acute myeloid leukemia, due to receive a stem cell transplant.

This clonotype was counted at least ten times. This chain uses TRBV5-1 with TRBJ1-1; D remains ambiguous. Looked up from germline, CDR1 is SGHRS and CDR2 is YFSETQ. V dropped 4 bases and J dropped 1 base, with 14 bases sitting between them. CDR3 length: 15 amino acids. CDR3 sequence: CASSTAPGANTEAFF. The CDR3 DNA reads as TGCGCCAGCAGCACCGCCCCCGGAGCGAACACTGAAGCTTTCTTT.

V gene TRBV7-2 combines with J gene TRBJ2-5, with D hard to call. Trimming took off 5 bases at V and 4 bases at J, with 11 bases between the two ends. The CDR3 has 13 residues. CDR1 SGHTA and CDR2 FQGNSA come from the germline V gene. The CDR3 protein is CASSPGRPETQYF. CDR3 nucleotide sequence: TGTGCCAGCAGCCCCGGCAGGCCAGAGACCCAGTACTTC.

About this clonotype: A much more abundant neighbour one base away suggests this may be a read error. J is TRBJ2-3 and V is TRBV4-2; D uncertain. This CDR3 spans 13 amino acids. Germline V gene data show CDR1 as LGHNA and CDR2 as YNFKEQ. As DNA, the CDR3 is TGTGGCAGCAGGCAACATACCACAGATACGCAGTATTTT. It translates to CGSRQHTTDTQYF.

This clonotype has a count of ten or more. V gene TRBV5-1 combines with J gene TRBJ2-1, with TRBD2 matching 8 bases. CDR1 is SGHRS, CDR2 YFSETQ, per germline. This CDR3 is 15 amino acids long. J was trimmed by 3 bases and V by 5 bases; bases with no gene match: 7. The CDR3 DNA reads as TGCGCCAGCAGTTGGCGGGGGGCCCTCTACAATGAGCAGTTCTTC. This codes for CASSWRGALYNEQFF.

There are many counts of this clonotype. The V gene is TRBV3-1, the J gene TRBJ2-5, with 12 bases aligning to TRBD1. The trim removed 5 bases at V and 5 bases at J, leaving 12 bases unmatched. The CDR3 consists of 17 residues. The germline V gene encodes CDR1 LGHDT and CDR2 YNNKEL (reference sequence). The CDR3, as DNA: TGTGCCAGCAGCAGCGGGACAGGGGGCTACCCCGGGGAGACCCAGTACTTC. Translation gives CASSSGTGGYPGETQYF.

Many counts were recorded for this clonotype. The chain has TRBV14 and TRBJ2-7; D is perhaps TRBD1 (5 bases). Germline values: CDR1 SGHDN, CDR2 FVKESK. This CDR3 is 15 amino acids long. V was shortened by 6 bases and J by 0 bases, with 15 bases between the two germline ends. The CDR3 is CASSPPTASSYEQYF. Here the CDR3 DNA reads TGTGCCAGCAGTCCCCCGACAGCAAGCTCCTACGAGCAGTACTTC.

This sequence joins TRBV7-2 and TRBJ2-4; perhaps D is TRBD1 or TRBD2 (6 bases each). Germline-derived CDR1 and CDR2 are SGHTA and FQGNSA. V gave up 6 bases and J gave up 7 bases, with 13 bases separating them. CDR3 size: 13 residues. The CDR3 loop is CASSLKGGNIQYF. In DNA form, the CDR3 reads TGTGCCAGCAGTCTAAAGGGGGGCAACATTCAGTACTTC.

J is TRBJ2-2 and V is TRBV5-1; the D gene is possibly TRBD2 (5 bases). Germline loops: CDR1 SGHRS, CDR2 YFSETQ. The CDR3 is 15 amino acids. V lost 4 bases and J 5 bases, leaving 15 bases between the germline ends. The chain's CDR3 is CASSPQVSGTGELFF. The CDR3 DNA sequence: TGCGCCAGCAGCCCGCAGGTTTCGGGGACCGGGGAGCTGTTTTTT. The full variable domain, with the rest looked up from reference TRBV5-1 and TRBJ2-2, is KAGVTQTPRYLIKTRGQQVTLSCSPISGHRSVSWYQQTPGQGLQFLFEYFSETQRNKGNFPGRFSGRQFSNSRSEMNVSTLELGDSALYLCASSPQVSGTGELFFGEGSRLTVL.

This clonotype was seen at least ten times. The V gene is TRBV7-9, the J gene TRBJ2-7; D tentatively fits TRBD1 or TRBD2 (6 bases each). The germline V gene has CDR1 SEHNR and CDR2 FQNEAQ (reference sequence). Trimming took off 8 bases at V and 4 bases at J, with 9 bases between the two ends. The CDR3 runs to 11 residues. CDR3 nucleotide sequence: TGTGCCAGCGGGGGGCAATACGAGCAGTACTTC. Protein sequence: CASGGQYEQYF.

With respect to this clonotype: This could be a read error, since a much larger clone is one nucleotide away. The rearrangement joins TRBV19 to TRBJ2-3; D gene unclear. Trimming stripped 4 bases from V and 6 bases from J, with 11 bases between. The CDR3 runs to 13 residues. CDR1 is LNHDA, CDR2 SQIVND, per germline (reference sequence). CDR3 sequence (DNA): TGTGCCAGTAGTAACATCTCCGCTGATACGCAGTATTTT. Its translation is CASSNISADTQYF.

This clonotype came up many times. The chain recombines TRBV15 with TRBJ2-7; D unclear. Per the germline V gene, CDR1 is LNHNV and CDR2 is YYDKDF (reference sequence). CDR3 size: 15 residues. Trimming shortened V by 1 base and J by 6 bases, and 16 bases separated the two germline ends. Here the CDR3 reads CATSRGVNSPGEQYF. The DNA for the CDR3 is TGTGCCACCAGCAGAGGGGTCAACTCCCCGGGCGAGCAGTACTTC.

In its sample, this clonotype was seen many times. V is TRBV12-3 or TRBV12-4 and J is TRBJ2-3; D is tentatively TRBD1 or TRBD2 (5 bases each). The CDR3 contains 13 residues. Trimming took 7 bases from V and 6 from J, leaving 14 bases between them. The CDR3 DNA reads as TGTGCCAGCACCACCCCCGGGGCGGATACGCAGTATTTT. It translates to CASTTPGADTQYF.

The chain recombines TRBV20-1 with TRBJ2-1; 10 bases match TRBD2. V shed 2 bases, J shed 0 bases, and the junction held 10 bases outside the gene matches. The CDR3 covers 18 residues. CDR1 and CDR2 from the germline V gene are DFQATT and SNEGSKA (reference sequence). The CDR3 here is CSARKLAGPSGSYNEQFF. As DNA, the CDR3 is TGCAGTGCTAGAAAACTAGCGGGACCCTCTGGCTCCTACAATGAGCAGTTCTTC.

There are many counts of this clonotype. V is TRBV7-9 and J is TRBJ1-2, with D possibly being TRBD1 (6 bases). Trimming left V 4 bases short and J 2 bases short, with 20 bases between. Germline assignment: CDR1 SEHNR and CDR2 FQNEAQ (reference sequence). CDR3 length equals 17 residues. The CDR3, as DNA: TGTGCCAGCAGCTCTAGGGGGTTGAATTCTTTCAACTATGGCTACACCTTC. Protein sequence: CASSSRGLNSFNYGYTF. Full variable domain (remainder filled in from reference TRBV7-9 and TRBJ1-2): DTGVSQNPRHKITKRGQNVTFRCDPISEHNRLYWYRQTLGQGPEFLTYFQNEAQLEKSRLLSDRFSAERPKGSFSTLEIQRTEQGDSAMYLCASSSRGLNSFNYGYTFGSGTRLTVV.

This clonotype was observed a handful of times. The chain couples TRBV29-1 to TRBJ2-7, with 7 bases matching TRBD1. The CDR3 extends over 12 amino acids. V lost 5 bases, J lost 2 bases, and 3 bases stayed unmatched. The germline V gene encodes CDR1 SQVTM and CDR2 ANQGSEA. CDR3 protein: CSVQGDTYEQYF. The CDR3 DNA reads as TGCAGCGTTCAGGGGGACACCTACGAGCAGTACTTC.

At least ten counts were recorded for this clonotype. The rearrangement joins TRBV5-1 to TRBJ2-3; D perhaps matches TRBD1 (6 bases). Germline V gene data show CDR1 as SGHRS and CDR2 as YFSETQ. There are 15 residues in the CDR3. Trimming removed 4 bases at V and 4 bases at J, with 16 bases between. The CDR3 region has the DNA TGCGCCAGCAGCACAGGACAGTGGGCCGCAGATACGCAGTATTTT. Protein: CASSTGQWAADTQYF.

This clonotype was seen ten or more times. The V and J genes are TRBV5-1 and TRBJ2-1, with 9 bases identical to TRBD2. Germline values: CDR1 SGHRS, CDR2 YFSETQ. The CDR3 runs 15 residues. J was trimmed by 8 bases and V by 0 bases; bases with no gene match: 6. CDR3 nucleotide sequence: TGCGCCAGCAGCTTGGCCATAGCGGGAGTGCATGAGCAGTTCTTC. Its translation: CASSLAIAGVHEQFF.

Ten or more counts support this clonotype. The chain couples TRBV15 to TRBJ1-4; weak D call: TRBD1 (6 bases). Trimming removed 2 bases at V and 3 bases at J, with 10 bases between. This CDR3 is built from 15 residues. The germline CDR1 and CDR2 sequences are LNHNV and YYDKDF (reference sequence). The CDR3: CATSRPTGANEKLFF. CDR3 DNA sequence: TGTGCCACCAGCAGACCGACAGGAGCTAATGAAAAACTGTTTTTT.

This clonotype was seen repeatedly, ten times or more. The chain couples TRBV9 to TRBJ1-2, with TRBD1 identical over 9 bases. Germline V gene data show CDR1 as SGDLS and CDR2 as YYNGEE. V trimming: 3 bases; J trimming: 7 bases; junction bases outside the gene matches: 4. This CDR3 is 13 amino acids long. CDR3 nucleotides: TGTGCCAGCAGCGCCGGGGACAGGGCTGGCTACACCTTC. Encoded protein: CASSAGDRAGYTF.

At least ten counts were recorded for this clonotype. This chain links TRBV20-1 with TRBJ2-1; TRBD2 matches at 11 bases. In germline, CDR1 is DFQATT, CDR2 SNEGSKA (reference sequence). The J segment lost 7 bases and the V segment lost 4 bases, leaving 6 bases of the junction unmatched. The CDR3 covers 14 residues. The CDR3 region has the DNA TGCAGTGCTAAAAGACTAGCGGGGTGGAATGAGCAGTTCTTC. Its protein product is CSAKRLAGWNEQFF.